Following are 21 T cell receptor beta chains from one sample sequenced in a study of cytomegalovirus exposure and HLA in healthy donors. Both 60 Vbeta primers and 13 Jbeta primers went into the PCR. Data came from immunoSEQ multiplex PCR; TCRdb stores just in-frame clones and leaves some out. This table has around 96,000 clones, over 75% appearing once. Specimen: PBMCs. These receptors all stem from a man younger than 35 in good health and CMV-seronegative.

This clone was found a few times. The genes are TRBV6-1 and TRBJ1-1, with TRBD1 matching over 7 bases. Germline CDR1 is MNHNS and CDR2 is SASEGT. This CDR3 is built from 14 residues. V trimming: 0 bases; J trimming: 5 bases; junction bases outside the gene matches: 3. CDR3 in DNA: TGTGCCAGCAGTGAAGCTCTCAGGGGGACTGAAGCTTTCTTT. It is translated as CASSEALRGTEAFF.

A few counts support this clone. The V and J genes are TRBV6-1 and TRBJ1-1; D is unresolved. The V gene lost 5 bases and the J gene lost 7 bases, with 17 bases spanning the gap. The germline V gene has CDR1 MNHNS and CDR2 SASEGT. The CDR3 sequence is 14 residues long. CDR3 residues: CASSYVLGVGEAFF. The CDR3 nucleotides read TGTGCCAGCAGTTATGTCCTGGGAGTCGGTGAAGCTTTCTTT.

The chain joins TRBV19 to TRBJ2-5; 8 positions match TRBD1. The DNA end is more similar to TRBJ2-7, so the J call may be wrong. Germline V gene data show CDR1 as LNHDA and CDR2 as SQIVND (reference sequence). The CDR3 spans 16 residues. CDR3 protein: CASSSGALTTGGEQYF. The CDR3, as DNA: TGTGCCAGTAGTTCAGGGGCCCTCACCACAGGGGGCGAGCAGTACTTC.

The chain couples TRBV4-1 to TRBJ2-7, with 9 bases aligning to TRBD1. CDR1 and CDR2 from the germline V gene are MGHRA and YSYEKL. J was trimmed by 0 bases and V by 3 bases; bases with no gene match: 0. The CDR3 consists of 14 residues. CDR3 coding DNA: TGCGCCAGCAGCCAGGGACAGGGCTCCTACGAGCAGTACTTC. It is translated as CASSQGQGSYEQYF.

This clone turned up a few times. The chain links TRBV7-8 to TRBJ2-7; a weak D match, TRBD1 (5 bases). Trimming removed 5 bases at V and 0 bases at J, with 17 bases between. The CDR3 is made up of 16 amino acids. CDR1 is SGHVS, CDR2 FQNEAQ, per germline. CDR3 sequence (DNA): TGTGCCAGCAGCACGCTTCGGGCAGGGCTCTCCTACGAGCAGTACTTC. Translation: CASSTLRAGLSYEQYF.

V gene TRBV27 combines with J gene TRBJ2-2, with a tentative D call TRBD2 (5 bases). There are 15 residues in the CDR3. Germline-derived CDR1 and CDR2 are MNHEY and SMNVEV (reference sequence). V shed 1 base and J shed 4 bases, with 10 bases lying between them. The CDR3 coding sequence is TGTGCCAGCAGTTTATGGAATGGAGGCACCGGGGAGCTGTTTTTT. Protein: CASSLWNGGTGELFF.

The J gene is TRBJ2-5, the V gene TRBV11-2; TRBD1 agrees at 9 bases. The CDR3 contains 13 residues. The germline gives CDR1 SGHAT, CDR2 FQNNGV. Losses at the gene ends were 6 bases for V and 3 bases for J; bases not matched to a gene: 2. CDR3 residues: CASSWTGEETQYF. The CDR3 region has the DNA TGTGCCAGCAGTTGGACAGGGGAAGAGACCCAGTACTTC.

The chain links TRBV19 to TRBJ2-3, with a tentative D call TRBD1 (6 bases). Trimming stripped 6 bases from V and 2 bases from J, with 9 bases between. The CDR3 loop spans 13 amino acids. Germline V lookup: CDR1 LNHDA, CDR2 SQIVND (reference sequence). The CDR3 DNA sequence: TGTGCCAGTAGCCGGGACACCACAGATACGCAGTATTTT. Protein product: CASSRDTTDTQYF.

The V gene is TRBV6-6, the J gene TRBJ2-7, with 9 bases lining up with TRBD2. With V trimmed by 2 bases and J by 2 bases, 7 bases remained unmatched. This CDR3 has 16 amino acids. Germline V lookup: CDR1 MNHNY, CDR2 SVGAGI (reference sequence). CDR3 amino acids: CASSYPAGGDPYEQYF. DNA of the CDR3: TGTGCCAGCAGTTACCCAGCGGGGGGAGACCCCTACGAGCAGTACTTC.

This clone came up once. V is TRBV7-9 and J is TRBJ2-1, with a possible D match to TRBD2 (6 bases). The germline V gene encodes CDR1 SEHNR and CDR2 FQNEAQ (reference sequence). This CDR3 comprises 11 residues. The V gene lost 8 bases and the J gene lost 15 bases, with 17 bases spanning the gap. The CDR3 DNA reads as TGTGCCAGCCGGGCGGGGAATAAACCGTTCTTC. This encodes CASRAGNKPFF.

The chain recombines TRBV2 with TRBJ2-2; D may be TRBD1 (5 bases). Trimming cost V 2 bases and J 4 bases, with 11 bases left between them. The CDR3 is 15 amino acids. The germline gives CDR1 SNHLY, CDR2 FYNNEI. The CDR3 spells CASSERAGPTGELFF. The CDR3 DNA sequence: TGTGCCAGCAGTGAAAGGGCAGGGCCCACCGGGGAGCTGTTTTTT.

J is TRBJ2-7 and V is TRBV6-6; 11 bases match TRBD2. The CDR3 sequence is 14 residues long. Germline V gene data show CDR1 as MNHNY and CDR2 as SVGAGI (reference sequence). With 4 bases clipped from V and 5 bases from J, the junction kept 4 bases outside the gene matches. The CDR3: CASSSTSGVDEQYF. The DNA of the CDR3 is TGTGCCAGCAGTTCGACTAGCGGGGTCGACGAGCAGTACTTC.

V usage is TRBV6-1 and J usage is TRBJ1-2; tentative D call: TRBD1 (6 bases). The V end lost 7 bases, the J end lost 6 bases, and 15 bases lay between the germline ends. Germline-derived CDR1 and CDR2 are MNHNS and SASEGT. The CDR3 length is 13 residues. The CDR3 sequence: CASIEWGHNGYTF. CDR3 nucleotide sequence: TGTGCCAGCATTGAGTGGGGACACAATGGCTACACCTTC.

The genes are TRBV29-1 and TRBJ2-7; TRBD2 agrees at 9 bases. This CDR3 has 14 residues. The V gene's germline CDR1 is SQVTM and CDR2 ANQGSEA. Losses at the gene ends were 3 bases for V and 3 bases for J; bases not matched to a gene: 6. For the CDR3, the DNA is TGCAGCGTTGATTCTAGCGGGGCTGGCTACGAGCAGTACTTC. Translation gives CSVDSSGAGYEQYF.

The chain uses TRBV4-2 and TRBJ2-3; TRBD2 matches 14 bases. This CDR3 spans 18 amino acids. V gave up 1 base and J gave up 0 bases; unmatched junction bases: 3. Germline CDR1 and CDR2: LGHNA and YNFKEQ. The CDR3 spells CASSQGLAGGPSTDTQYF. The CDR3 nucleotides are TGTGCCAGCAGCCAAGGACTAGCGGGGGGGCCTAGCACAGATACGCAGTATTTT.

The chain carries TRBV27 and TRBJ2-3, with 9 bases fitting TRBD2. The ends lost 6 bases at V and 5 bases at J; junction bases unmatched: 3. Per the germline V gene, CDR1 is MNHEY and CDR2 is SMNVEV (reference sequence). The CDR3 has 13 amino acids. CDR3 nucleotide sequence: TGTGCCAGCAGGGTTAGCGGGGGAGATACGCAGTATTTT. Translated, it gives CASRVSGGDTQYF.

The chain joins TRBV5-1 to TRBJ2-4, with 8 bases aligning to TRBD1. V was pared by 8 bases and J by 5 bases, with 6 bases of the junction left unmatched. From germline, CDR1 is SGHRS and CDR2 YFSETQ. The CDR3 contains 13 residues. The CDR3 nucleotides are TGCGCCAGGGACTCGGACAGGGAAAACATTCAGTACTTC. It codes for CARDSDRENIQYF.

V and J are TRBV6-5 and TRBJ2-1, with 8 bases aligning to TRBD1. The V segment lost 2 bases and the J segment 5 bases; nucleotides outside the gene matches: 2. The CDR3 consists of 14 residues. Looked up from germline, CDR1 is MNHEY and CDR2 is SVGAGI. In DNA form, the CDR3 reads TGTGCCAGCAGTTACCCGACAGGGGACAATGAGCAGTTCTTC. It codes for CASSYPTGDNEQFF.

This clone was observed a few times. This chain connects TRBV10-3 to TRBJ1-1, with D possibly being TRBD1 (5 bases). The V gene's germline CDR1 is ENHRY and CDR2 SYGVKD. The CDR3 totals 14 residues. V was pared by 7 bases and J by 6 bases, with 18 bases between. CDR3 residues: CAITRDGREAEAFF. Here the CDR3 DNA reads TGTGCCATCACCCGGGACGGGCGGGAGGCTGAAGCTTTCTTT.

This clone was recorded only once. The junction differs from germline at one of its ends, possibly a read error. The V gene is TRBV7-9, the J gene TRBJ1-2, with 8 bases identical to TRBD1. Germline V gene data show CDR1 as SEHNR and CDR2 as FQNEAQ (reference sequence). This CDR3 is built from 18 residues. The CDR3 loop reads CSSSLFRAGGLEEYGYTF. The CDR3 coding sequence is TGTTCCAGCAGCTTATTCCGGGCAGGGGGCCTAGAGGAATATGGCTACACCTTC.

This clone showed up just once. V is TRBV11-2 and J is TRBJ2-1; TRBD1 matches at 9 bases. Germline V gene lookup returns CDR1 SGHAT and CDR2 FQNNGV. Losses at the gene ends were 6 bases for V and 10 bases for J; bases not matched to a gene: 13. The length of the CDR3 is 15 residues. This chain's CDR3 is CASSSPGQGIYEQFF. CDR3 nucleotide sequence: TGTGCCAGCAGTTCTCCGGGACAGGGCATATACGAGCAGTTCTTC. The variable domain in full, with the rest retrieved from reference TRBV11-2 and TRBJ2-1, is EAGVAQSPRYKIIEKRQSVAFWCNPISGHATLYWYQQILGQGPKLLIQFQNNGVVDDSQLPKDRFSAERLKGVDSTLKIQPAKLEDSAVYLCASSSPGQGIYEQFFGPGTRLTVL.